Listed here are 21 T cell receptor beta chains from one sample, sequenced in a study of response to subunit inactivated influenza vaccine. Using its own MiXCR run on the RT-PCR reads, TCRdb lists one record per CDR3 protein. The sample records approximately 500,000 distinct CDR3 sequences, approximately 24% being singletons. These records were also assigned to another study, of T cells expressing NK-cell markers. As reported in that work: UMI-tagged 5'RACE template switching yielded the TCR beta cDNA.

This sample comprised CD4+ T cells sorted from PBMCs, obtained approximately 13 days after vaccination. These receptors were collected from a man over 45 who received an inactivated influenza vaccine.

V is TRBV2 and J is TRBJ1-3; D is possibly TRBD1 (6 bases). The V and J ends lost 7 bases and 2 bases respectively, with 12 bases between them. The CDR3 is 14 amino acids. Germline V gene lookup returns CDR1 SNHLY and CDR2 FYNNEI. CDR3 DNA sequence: TGTGCCAGCAAGAAGGGGGGACCTGGAAACACCATATATTTT. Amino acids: CASKKGGPGNTIYF.

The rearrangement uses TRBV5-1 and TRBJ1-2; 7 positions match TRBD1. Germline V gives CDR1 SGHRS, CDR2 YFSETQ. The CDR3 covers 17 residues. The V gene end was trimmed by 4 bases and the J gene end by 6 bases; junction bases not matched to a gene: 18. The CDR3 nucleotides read TGCGCCAGCAGCCCCGGACAGGCGGCGGCTATGGGGGATGGCTACACCTTC. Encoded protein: CASSPGQAAAMGDGYTF.

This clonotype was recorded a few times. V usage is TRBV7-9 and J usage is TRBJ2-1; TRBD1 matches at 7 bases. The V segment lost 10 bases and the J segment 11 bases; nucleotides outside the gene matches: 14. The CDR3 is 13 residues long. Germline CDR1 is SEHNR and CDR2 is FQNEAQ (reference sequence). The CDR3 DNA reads TGTGCCACATTCCGGGACAGTCGGAGGAAGCAGTTCTTC. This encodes CATFRDSRRKQFF.

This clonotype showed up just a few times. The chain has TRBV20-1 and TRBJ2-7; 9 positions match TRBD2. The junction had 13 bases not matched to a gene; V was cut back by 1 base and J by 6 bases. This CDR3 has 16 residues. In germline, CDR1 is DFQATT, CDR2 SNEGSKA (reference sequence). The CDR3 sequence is CSARVPLAGMSVEQYF. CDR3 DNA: TGCAGTGCTAGAGTTCCCCTAGCGGGGATGAGTGTCGAGCAGTACTTC.

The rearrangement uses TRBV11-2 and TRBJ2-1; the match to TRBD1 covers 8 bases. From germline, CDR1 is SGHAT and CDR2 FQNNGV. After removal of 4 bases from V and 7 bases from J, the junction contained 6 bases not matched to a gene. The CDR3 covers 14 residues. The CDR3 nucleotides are TGTGCCAGCAGCTCCTTTCGACAGGGGAATGAGCAGTTCTTC. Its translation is CASSSFRQGNEQFF. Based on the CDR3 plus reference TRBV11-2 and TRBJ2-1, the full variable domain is EAGVAQSPRYKIIEKRQSVAFWCNPISGHATLYWYQQILGQGPKLLIQFQNNGVVDDSQLPKDRFSAERLKGVDSTLKIQPAKLEDSAVYLCASSSFRQGNEQFFGPGTRLTVL.

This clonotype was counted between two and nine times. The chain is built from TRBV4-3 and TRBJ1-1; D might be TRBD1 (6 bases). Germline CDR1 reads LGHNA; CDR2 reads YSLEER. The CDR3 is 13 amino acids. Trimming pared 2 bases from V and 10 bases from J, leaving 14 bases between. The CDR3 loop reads CASSQSLDRLAFF. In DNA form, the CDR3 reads TGCGCCAGCAGCCAAAGCCTAGACAGGCTAGCTTTCTTT.

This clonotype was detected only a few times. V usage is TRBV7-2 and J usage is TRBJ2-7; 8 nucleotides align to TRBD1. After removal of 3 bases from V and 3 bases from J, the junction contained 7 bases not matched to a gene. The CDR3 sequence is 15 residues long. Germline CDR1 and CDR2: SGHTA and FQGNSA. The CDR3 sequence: CASSFDRDRIYEQYF. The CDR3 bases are TGTGCCAGCAGCTTTGACCGGGACAGGATCTACGAGCAGTACTTC.

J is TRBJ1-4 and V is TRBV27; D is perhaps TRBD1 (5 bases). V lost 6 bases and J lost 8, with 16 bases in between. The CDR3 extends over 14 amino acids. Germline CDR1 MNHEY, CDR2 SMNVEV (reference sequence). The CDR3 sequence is CASSPAQVHEKLFF. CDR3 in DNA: TGTGCCAGCAGCCCGGCACAGGTTCACGAAAAACTGTTTTTT.

CDR3 amino acids: CASSLGLDSYNEQFF. In nucleotides, the CDR3 is TGCGCCAGCAGCTTGGGTCTAGACTCCTACAATGAGCAGTTCTTC. V is TRBV5-1 and J is TRBJ2-1; D uncertain. The germline V gene encodes CDR1 SGHRS and CDR2 YFSETQ. The CDR3 has 15 amino acids. Trimming took 0 bases from V and 0 from J, leaving 7 bases between them.

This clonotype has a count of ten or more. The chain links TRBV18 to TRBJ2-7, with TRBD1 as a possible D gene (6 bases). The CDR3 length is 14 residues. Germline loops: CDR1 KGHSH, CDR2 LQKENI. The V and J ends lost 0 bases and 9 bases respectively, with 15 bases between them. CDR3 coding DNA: TGTGCCAGCTCACCACCGGGGGCGGCGTGGACGCAGTACTTC. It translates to CASSPPGAAWTQYF.

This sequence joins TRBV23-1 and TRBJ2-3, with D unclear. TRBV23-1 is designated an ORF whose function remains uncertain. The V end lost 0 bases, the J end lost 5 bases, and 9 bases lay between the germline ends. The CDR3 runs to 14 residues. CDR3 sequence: CASSQSGKGDTQYF. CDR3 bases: TGCGCCAGCAGTCAATCGGGTAAAGGAGATACGCAGTATTTT.

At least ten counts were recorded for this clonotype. CDR3 protein: CASSLRTRNSPLHF. The CDR3 DNA follows: TGCGCCAGCAGCTTGAGGACGAGGAATTCACCCCTCCACTTT. The chain couples TRBV5-1 to TRBJ1-6, with D uncertain. V was trimmed by 1 base and J by 7 bases, leaving 9 bases between them. The V gene's germline CDR1 is SGHRS and CDR2 YFSETQ. The CDR3 extends over 14 amino acids.

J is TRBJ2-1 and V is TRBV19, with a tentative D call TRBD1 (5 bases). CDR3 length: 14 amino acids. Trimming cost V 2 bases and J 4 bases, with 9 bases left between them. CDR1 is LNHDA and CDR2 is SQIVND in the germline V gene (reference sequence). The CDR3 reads CASSIRGGYNEQFF. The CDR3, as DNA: TGTGCCAGTAGTATAAGGGGCGGTTACAATGAGCAGTTCTTC.

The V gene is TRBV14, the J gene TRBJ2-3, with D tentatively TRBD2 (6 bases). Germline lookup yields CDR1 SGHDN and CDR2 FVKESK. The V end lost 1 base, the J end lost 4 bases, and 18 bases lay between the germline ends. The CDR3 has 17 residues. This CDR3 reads CASSQGWRGLASDTQYF. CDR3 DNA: TGTGCCAGCAGCCAAGGGTGGCGTGGTCTAGCGTCAGATACGCAGTATTTT.

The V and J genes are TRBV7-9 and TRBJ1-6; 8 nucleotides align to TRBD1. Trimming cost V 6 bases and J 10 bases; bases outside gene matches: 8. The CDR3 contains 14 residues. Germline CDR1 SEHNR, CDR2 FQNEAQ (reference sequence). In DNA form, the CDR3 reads TGTGCCAGCAGACCGGGACAGGCTCAATCACCCCTCCACTTT. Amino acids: CASRPGQAQSPLHF.

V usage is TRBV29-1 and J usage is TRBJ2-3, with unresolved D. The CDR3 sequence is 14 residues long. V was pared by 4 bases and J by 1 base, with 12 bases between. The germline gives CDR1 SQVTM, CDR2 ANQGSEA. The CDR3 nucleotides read TGCAGCGTTGCCGTGGTGCCGGGCACAGATACGCAGTATTTT. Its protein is CSVAVVPGTDTQYF.

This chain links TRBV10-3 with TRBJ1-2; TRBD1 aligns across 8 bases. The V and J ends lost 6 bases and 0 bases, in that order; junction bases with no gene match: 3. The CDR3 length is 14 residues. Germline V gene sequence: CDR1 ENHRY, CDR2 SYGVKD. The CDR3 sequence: CAIRGDRTNYGYTF. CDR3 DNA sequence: TGTGCCATCAGGGGGGACAGGACTAACTATGGCTACACCTTC.

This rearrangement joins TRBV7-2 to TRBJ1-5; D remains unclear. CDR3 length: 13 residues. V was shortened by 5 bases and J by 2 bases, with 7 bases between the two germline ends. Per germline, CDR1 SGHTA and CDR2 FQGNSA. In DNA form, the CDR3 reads TGTGCCAGCAGCGACTGGGGCAATCAGCCCCAGCATTTT. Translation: CASSDWGNQPQHF.

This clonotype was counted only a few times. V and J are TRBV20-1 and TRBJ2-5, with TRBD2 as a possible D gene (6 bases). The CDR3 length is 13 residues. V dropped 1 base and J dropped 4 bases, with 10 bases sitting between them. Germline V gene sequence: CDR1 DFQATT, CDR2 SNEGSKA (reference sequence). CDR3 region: CSARGLARETQYF. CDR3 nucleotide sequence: TGCAGTGCTAGAGGCCTAGCGAGAGAGACCCAGTACTTC.

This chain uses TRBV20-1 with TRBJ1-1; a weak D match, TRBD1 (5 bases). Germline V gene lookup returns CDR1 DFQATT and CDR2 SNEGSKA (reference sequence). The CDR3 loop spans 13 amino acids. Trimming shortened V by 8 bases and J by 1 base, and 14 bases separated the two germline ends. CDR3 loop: CSTLQRGNTEAFF. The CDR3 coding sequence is TGCAGTACCCTACAGAGGGGGAACACTGAAGCTTTCTTT.

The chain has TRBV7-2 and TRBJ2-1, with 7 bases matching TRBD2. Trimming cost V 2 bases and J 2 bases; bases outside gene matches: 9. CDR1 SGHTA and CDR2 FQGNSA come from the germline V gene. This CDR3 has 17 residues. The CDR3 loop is CASSLTSGAGTYNEQFF. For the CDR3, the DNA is TGTGCCAGCAGCTTAACGAGCGGGGCAGGGACCTACAATGAGCAGTTCTTC.